The 6 T cell receptor beta chains reported below all come from one sample, sequenced in a study of T cells in Graves' hyperthyroidism and ophthalmopathy. Amplified TCR beta CDR3 regions derived from RNA transcripts. The study used the HTBI primer set for a first-round RT-PCR of the TCR CDR3. MiXCR was run by TCRdb on the multiplex PCR reads, yielding one entry per CDR3 protein. Of some 340,000 distinct CDR3 sequences listed, approximately 15% are singletons. Sequenced material: blood. These receptors were taken from a woman aged 40 to 50 with Graves' ophthalmopathy.

The chain couples TRBV28 to TRBJ2-2; D is perhaps TRBD1 or TRBD2 (5 bases each). Between the trimmed V and J ends, which lost 8 bases and 2 bases, there was a span of 9 bases. CDR1 is MDHEN, CDR2 SYDVKM, per germline. There are 13 residues in the CDR3. CDR3 amino acids: CASRDLNTGELFF. The CDR3 nucleotides are TGTGCCAGCCGGGACCTTAACACCGGGGAGCTGTTTTTT.

In this sample, this clonotype turned up a few times. This rearrangement joins TRBV7-6 to TRBJ2-7; TRBD2 is a possible D gene (5 bases). Trimming left V 5 bases short and J 0 bases short, with 11 bases between. The CDR3 covers 14 residues. CDR1 is SGHVS, CDR2 FNYEAQ, per germline. CDR3 residues: CASSPSGYSYEQYF. The CDR3, as DNA: TGTGCCAGCAGCCCGAGCGGCTACTCCTACGAGCAGTACTTC.

This clonotype has more than one count but fewer than ten. This chain uses TRBV7-2 with TRBJ1-1; no definite D call. Trimming took off 7 bases at V and 7 bases at J, with 16 bases between the two ends. This CDR3 is 13 amino acids long. The germline V gene has CDR1 SGHTA and CDR2 FQGNSA. The CDR3 reads CASNGGFWDEAFF. In DNA form, the CDR3 reads TGTGCCAGCAACGGAGGGTTTTGGGATGAAGCTTTCTTT.

This clonotype occurred many times. The V and J genes are TRBV20-1 and TRBJ1-2, with D maybe TRBD1 (5 bases). CDR3 size: 13 residues. The V gene lost 7 bases and the J gene lost 2 bases, with 14 bases spanning the gap. Germline V gene sequence: CDR1 DFQATT, CDR2 SNEGSKA (reference sequence). The CDR3 is CSGGAVPNYGYTF. The CDR3 DNA sequence: TGCAGTGGTGGGGCAGTACCCAACTATGGCTACACCTTC.

This clonotype was recorded at least ten times. The chain has TRBV25-1 and TRBJ1-3; unclear D gene. The CDR3 is 18 amino acids. V lost 0 bases, J lost 0 bases, and 15 bases lay in between. Germline values: CDR1 MGHDK, CDR2 SYGVNS. In DNA form, the CDR3 reads TGTGCCAGCAGTGAATACTTCCGGACCTCGAGCTCTGGAAACACCATATATTTT. Its protein product is CASSEYFRTSSSGNTIYF.

V usage is TRBV4-2 and J usage is TRBJ1-2, with 8 bases identical to TRBD1. Germline lookup yields CDR1 LGHNA and CDR2 YNFKEQ. This CDR3 has 16 amino acids. With V trimmed by 4 bases and J by 3 bases, 10 bases remained unmatched. The DNA for the CDR3 is TGTGCCAGCAGCCCCCTCGGACAGGGCGTGGACTATGGCTACACCTTC. It translates to CASSPLGQGVDYGYTF.